This T cell receptor beta chain was recorded in a study of cytomegalovirus exposure and HLA in healthy donors. Study-wide results and caveats: Data from an earlier analysis indicated that most TCR beta V segments were productive either about 87% or about 30% of the time.

Both 60 Vbeta primers and 13 Jbeta primers went into the PCR. Profiling relied on immunoSEQ multiplex PCR, and the TCRdb table lists in-frame clones only, not all of them. The data show some 130,000 clones, over 60% seen once. To note about this clone: The antigen is unknown.

Germline CDR1 and CDR2: SEHNR and FQNEAQ (reference sequence). The CDR3 is 15 amino acids. The V gene lost 5 bases and the J gene lost 4 bases, with 15 bases spanning the gap. Specimen: PBMCs. V and J are TRBV7-9 and TRBJ1-3; D call uncertain. The TCR comes from a man between 40 and 49 years old in good health and CMV-seronegative. CDR3 nucleotide sequence: TGTGCCAGCAGCCCGCCGTCCGGAGTCGGAAACACCATATATTTT. Its translation is CASSPPSGVGNTIYF. The variable domain in full, completed from reference TRBV7-9 and TRBJ1-3, reads DTGVSQNPRHKITKRGQNVTFRCDPISEHNRLYWYRQTLGQGPEFLTYFQNEAQLEKSRLLSDRFSAERPKGSFSTLEIQRTEQGDSAMYLCASSPPSGVGNTIYFGEGSWLTVV.